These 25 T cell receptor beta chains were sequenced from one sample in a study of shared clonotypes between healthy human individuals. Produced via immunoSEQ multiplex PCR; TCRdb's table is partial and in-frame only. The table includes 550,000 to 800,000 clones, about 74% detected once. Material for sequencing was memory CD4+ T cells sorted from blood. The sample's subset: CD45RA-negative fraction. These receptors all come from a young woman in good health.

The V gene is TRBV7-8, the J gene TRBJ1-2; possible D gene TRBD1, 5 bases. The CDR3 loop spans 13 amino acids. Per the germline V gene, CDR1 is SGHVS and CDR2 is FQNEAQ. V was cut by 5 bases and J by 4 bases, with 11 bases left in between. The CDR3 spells CASSGRASYGYTF. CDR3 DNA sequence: TGTGCCAGCAGCGGCAGGGCTTCCTATGGCTACACCTTC.

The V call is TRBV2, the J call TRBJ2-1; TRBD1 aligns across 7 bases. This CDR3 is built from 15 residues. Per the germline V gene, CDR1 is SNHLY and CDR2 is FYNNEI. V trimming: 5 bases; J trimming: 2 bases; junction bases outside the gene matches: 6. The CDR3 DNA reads TGTGCCAGCAGTCGTGAGCAGGGGGCCTACAATGAGCAGTTCTTC. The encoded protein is CASSREQGAYNEQFF.

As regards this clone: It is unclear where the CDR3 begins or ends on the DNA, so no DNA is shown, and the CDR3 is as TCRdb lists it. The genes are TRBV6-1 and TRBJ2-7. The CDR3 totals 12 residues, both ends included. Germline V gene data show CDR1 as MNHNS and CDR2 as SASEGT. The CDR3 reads CASILDLYEQYF.

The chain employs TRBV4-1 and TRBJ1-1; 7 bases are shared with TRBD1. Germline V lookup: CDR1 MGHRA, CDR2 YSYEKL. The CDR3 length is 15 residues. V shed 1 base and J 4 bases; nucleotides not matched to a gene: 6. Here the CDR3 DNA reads TGCGCCAGCAGCCAAGCGGTCTCAGGGGGCACTGAAGCTTTCTTT. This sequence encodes CASSQAVSGGTEAFF.

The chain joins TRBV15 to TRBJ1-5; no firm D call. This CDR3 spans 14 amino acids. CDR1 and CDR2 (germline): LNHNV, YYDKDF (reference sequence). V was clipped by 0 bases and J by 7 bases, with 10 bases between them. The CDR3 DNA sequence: TGTGCCACCAGCAGAGATCTCTCCCCCCAGCCCCAGCATTTT. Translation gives CATSRDLSPQPQHF.

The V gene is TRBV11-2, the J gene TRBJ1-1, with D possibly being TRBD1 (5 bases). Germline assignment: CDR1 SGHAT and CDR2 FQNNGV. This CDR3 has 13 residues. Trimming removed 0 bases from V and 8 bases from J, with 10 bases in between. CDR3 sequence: CASSLDQGLEAFF. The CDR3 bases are TGTGCCAGCAGCTTAGACCAGGGACTGGAAGCTTTCTTT.

CDR3 amino acids: CASSTIAGGMGEQFF. The CDR3 DNA reads as TGTGCCAGCAGCACCATAGCGGGGGGAATGGGGGAGCAGTTCTTC. The chain links TRBV27 to TRBJ2-1; 10 bases match TRBD2. V gave up 6 bases and J gave up 10 bases; unmatched junction bases: 12. The V gene's germline CDR1 is MNHEY and CDR2 SMNVEV (reference sequence). The CDR3 length is 15 residues.

DNA for the CDR3: TGTGCCAGCAGCTTCCCGGGTCAGGCCGGCTATTTT. As protein: CASSFPGQAGYF. The chain links TRBV7-2 to TRBJ1-3; no firm D call. The V and J ends lost 3 bases and 16 bases respectively, with 16 bases between them. The length of the CDR3 is 12 residues. Germline CDR1 and CDR2: SGHTA and FQGNSA.

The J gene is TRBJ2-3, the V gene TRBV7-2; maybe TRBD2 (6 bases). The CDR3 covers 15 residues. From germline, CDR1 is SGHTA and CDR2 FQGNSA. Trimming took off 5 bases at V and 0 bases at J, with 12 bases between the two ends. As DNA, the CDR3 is TGTGCCAGCAGCCCGATGGGGGGAAGCACAGATACGCAGTATTTT. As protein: CASSPMGGSTDTQYF.

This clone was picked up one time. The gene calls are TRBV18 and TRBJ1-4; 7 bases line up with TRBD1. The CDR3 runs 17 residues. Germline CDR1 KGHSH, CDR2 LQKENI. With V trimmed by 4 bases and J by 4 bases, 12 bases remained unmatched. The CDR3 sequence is CASSLLSPAGGNEKLFF. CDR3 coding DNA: TGTGCCAGCTCACTTCTCTCGCCGGCAGGGGGTAATGAAAAACTGTTTTTT.

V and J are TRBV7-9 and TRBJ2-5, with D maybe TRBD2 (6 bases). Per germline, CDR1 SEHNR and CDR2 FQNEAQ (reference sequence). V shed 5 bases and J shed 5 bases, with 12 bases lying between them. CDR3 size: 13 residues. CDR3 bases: TGTGCCAGCAGCGGGGGGAAAAGGGAGACCCAGTACTTC. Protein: CASSGGKRETQYF.

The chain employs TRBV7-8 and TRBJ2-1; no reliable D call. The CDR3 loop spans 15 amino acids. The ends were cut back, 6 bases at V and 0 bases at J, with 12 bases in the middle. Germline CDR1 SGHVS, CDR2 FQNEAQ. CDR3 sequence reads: CASRKTDHSYNEQFF. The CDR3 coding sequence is TGTGCCAGCAGAAAGACCGACCACTCCTACAATGAGCAGTTCTTC.

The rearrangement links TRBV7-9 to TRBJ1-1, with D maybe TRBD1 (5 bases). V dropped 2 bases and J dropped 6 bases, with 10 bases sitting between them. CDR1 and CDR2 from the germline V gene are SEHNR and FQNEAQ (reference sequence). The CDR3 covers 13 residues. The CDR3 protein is CASSLLAGPEAFF. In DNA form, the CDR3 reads TGTGCCAGCAGCTTACTCGCAGGGCCTGAAGCTTTCTTT.

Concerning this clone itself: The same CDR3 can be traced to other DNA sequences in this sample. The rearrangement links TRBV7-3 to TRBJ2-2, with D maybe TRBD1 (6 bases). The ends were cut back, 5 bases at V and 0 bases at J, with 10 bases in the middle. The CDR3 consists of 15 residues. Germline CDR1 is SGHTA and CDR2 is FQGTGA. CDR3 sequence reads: CASSPWTANTGELFF. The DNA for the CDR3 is TGTGCCAGCAGCCCTTGGACAGCGAACACCGGGGAGCTGTTTTTT. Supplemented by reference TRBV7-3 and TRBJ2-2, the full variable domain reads GAGVSQTPSNKVTEKGKYVELRCDPISGHTALYWYRQSLGQGPEFLIYFQGTGAADDSGLPNDRFFAVRPEGSVSTLKIQRTERGDSAVYLCASSPWTANTGELFFGEGSRLTVL.

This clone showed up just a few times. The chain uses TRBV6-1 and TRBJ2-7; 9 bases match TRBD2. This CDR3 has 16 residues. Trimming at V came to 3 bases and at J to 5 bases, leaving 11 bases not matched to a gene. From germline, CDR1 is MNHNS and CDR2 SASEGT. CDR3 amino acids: CASSDVKREVDNEQYF. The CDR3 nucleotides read TGTGCCAGCAGTGATGTAAAGCGGGAGGTTGACAACGAGCAGTACTTC.

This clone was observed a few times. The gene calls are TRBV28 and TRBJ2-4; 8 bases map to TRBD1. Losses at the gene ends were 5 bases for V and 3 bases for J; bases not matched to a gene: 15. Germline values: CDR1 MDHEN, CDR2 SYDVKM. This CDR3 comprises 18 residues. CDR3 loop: CASSPYPRDRLVKNIQYF. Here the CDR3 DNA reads TGTGCCAGCAGTCCCTACCCGAGGGACAGGTTGGTCAAAAACATTCAGTACTTC.

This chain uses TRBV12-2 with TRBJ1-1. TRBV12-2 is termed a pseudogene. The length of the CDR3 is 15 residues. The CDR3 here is CASRLVWEMNTEAFF. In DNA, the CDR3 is TGTGCAAGTCGCTTAGTTTGGGAAATGAACACTGAAGCTTTCTTT.

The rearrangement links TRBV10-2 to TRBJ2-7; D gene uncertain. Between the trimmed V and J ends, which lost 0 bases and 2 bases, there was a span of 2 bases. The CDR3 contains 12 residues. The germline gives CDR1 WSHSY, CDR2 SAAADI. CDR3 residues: CASSESPYEQYF. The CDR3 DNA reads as TGCGCCAGCAGTGAGTCGCCCTACGAGCAGTACTTC.

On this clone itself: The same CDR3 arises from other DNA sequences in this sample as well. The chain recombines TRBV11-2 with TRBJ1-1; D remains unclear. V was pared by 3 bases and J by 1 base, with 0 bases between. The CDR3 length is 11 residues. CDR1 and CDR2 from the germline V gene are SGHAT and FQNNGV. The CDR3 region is CASSLNTEAFF. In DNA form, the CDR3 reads TGTGCCAGCAGCTTGAACACTGAAGCTTTCTTT.

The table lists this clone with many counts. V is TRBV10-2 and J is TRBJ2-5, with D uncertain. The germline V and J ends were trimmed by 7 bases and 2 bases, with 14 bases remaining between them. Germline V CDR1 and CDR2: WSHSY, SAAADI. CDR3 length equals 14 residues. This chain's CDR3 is CASMVTALQETQYF. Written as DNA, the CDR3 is TGCGCCAGCATGGTTACGGCCCTACAAGAGACCCAGTACTTC.

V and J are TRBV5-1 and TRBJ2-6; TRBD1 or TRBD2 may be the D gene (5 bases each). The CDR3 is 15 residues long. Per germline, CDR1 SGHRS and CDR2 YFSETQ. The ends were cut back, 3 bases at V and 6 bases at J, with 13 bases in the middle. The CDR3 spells CASSWNTGAANVLTF. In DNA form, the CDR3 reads TGCGCCAGCAGCTGGAACACCGGGGCGGCCAACGTCCTGACTTTC.

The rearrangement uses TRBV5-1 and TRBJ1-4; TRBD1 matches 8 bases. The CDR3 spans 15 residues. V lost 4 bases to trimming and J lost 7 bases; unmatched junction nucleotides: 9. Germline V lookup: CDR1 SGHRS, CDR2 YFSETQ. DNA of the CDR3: TGCGCCAGCAGCCCGGCAGGGACAGGAGGTGAAAAACTGTTTTTT. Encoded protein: CASSPAGTGGEKLFF.

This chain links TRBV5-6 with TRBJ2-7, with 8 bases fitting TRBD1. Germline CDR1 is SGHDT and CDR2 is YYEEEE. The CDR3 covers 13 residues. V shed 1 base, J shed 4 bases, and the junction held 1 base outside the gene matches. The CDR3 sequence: CASSLQGAYEQYF. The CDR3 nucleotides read TGTGCCAGCAGCTTGCAGGGGGCGTACGAGCAGTACTTC.

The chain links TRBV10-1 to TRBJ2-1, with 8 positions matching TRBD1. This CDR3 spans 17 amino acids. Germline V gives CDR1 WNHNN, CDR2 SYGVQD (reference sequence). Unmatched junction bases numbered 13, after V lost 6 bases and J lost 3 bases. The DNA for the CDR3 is TGCGCCAGCAGCCCGACCGGGACAGGTATGGGCTACAATGAGCAGTTCTTC. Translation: CASSPTGTGMGYNEQFF.

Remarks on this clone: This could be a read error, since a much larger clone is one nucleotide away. The CDR3 reads CASSFGTDTQYF. CDR3 DNA sequence: TGTGCCAGCAGCTTCGGGACAGATACGCAGTATTTT. This sequence joins TRBV5-8 and TRBJ2-3; D gene uncertain. The CDR3 spans 12 residues. Germline CDR1 is SGHTS and CDR2 is YDEGEE. V lost 2 bases and J lost 3, with 4 bases in between.